This T cell receptor beta chain was identified in a study of T cell responses to AZD1222 COVID-19 vaccine. Recipients boosted at about 4 weeks or about 12 weeks are pooled. Only in-frame clones appear in the TCRdb table, and some are missing; sequencing was by immunoSEQ multiplex PCR. The sample includes more than 100,000 clones, around 92% seen only once; the top ten take approximately 2%. This CDR3 spans 17 amino acids. CDR1 and CDR2 from the germline V gene are MGHRA and YSYEKL. V dropped 1 base and J dropped 5; count of bases not matched to a gene: 11. V and J are TRBV4-1 and TRBJ1-5; TRBD1 aligns across 7 bases. This receptor was identified in an adult who received the AZD1222 COVID-19 vaccine. Sample: peripheral blood, taken 28 days after the second AZD1222 dose. CDR3 bases: TGCGCCAGCAGCCAAGCTCGGACAGGCCACGGGGATCAGCCCCAGCATTTT. Translation: CASSQARTGHGDQPQHF.